These T cell receptor beta chains were read from a single sample in a study of beta chain features in type 1 diabetes. Here immunoSEQ multiplex PCR was the method, and the copy in TCRdb shows in-frame clones only, minus some. The sample records around 600,000 clones, 9.5% to 15% being singletons. Specimen: naive CD4+ T cells from blood. Receptors originate from a young man with type 1 diabetes. The CDR3 runs from the conserved cysteine through the conserved F or W. The D gene is left open where the match is weak. Rows give clone size only sometimes, using once, few, many, or a class for an expanded clone.

d_call: .; v_call: TRBV2; clone_size: few; j_call: TRBJ1-2; cdr3_aa: CASTAGSGPIGYGYTF; cdr3_nt: TGTGCCAGCACCGCCGGGAGCGGACCCATAGGCTATGGCTACACCTTC
d_call: .; v_call: TRBV10-3; clone_size: .; j_call: TRBJ1-6; cdr3_aa: CAISPTLEGDYNSPLHF; cdr3_nt: TGTGCCATCAGTCCGACCCTCGAGGGGGACTATAATTCACCCCTCCACTTT
d_call: .; v_call: TRBV6-5; clone_size: few; j_call: TRBJ1-2; cdr3_aa: CASSRGSEANYGYTF; cdr3_nt: TGTGCCAGCAGCCGGGGAAGTGAAGCTAACTATGGCTACACCTTC
d_call: .; v_call: TRBV14; clone_size: .; j_call: TRBJ1-2; cdr3_aa: CASSQDFDYGYTF; cdr3_nt: TGTGCCAGCAGCCAAGACTTCGACTATGGCTACACCTTC
d_call: .; v_call: TRBV7-2; clone_size: once; j_call: TRBJ1-6; cdr3_aa: CASSLYTGSYSPLHF; cdr3_nt: TGTGCCAGCAGCCTTTATACAGGGTCATATTCACCCCTCCACTTT
d_call: .; v_call: TRBV7-9; clone_size: .; j_call: TRBJ2-7; cdr3_aa: CASSPERGLAEQYF; cdr3_nt: TGTGCCAGCAGCCCCGAGCGAGGGCTCGCCGAGCAGTACTTC
d_call: .; v_call: TRBV29-1; clone_size: .; j_call: TRBJ2-3; cdr3_aa: CSAMVMVGGTADTQYF; cdr3_nt: TGCAGCGCCATGGTTATGGTGGGGGGCACAGCGGATACGCAGTATTTT
d_call: .; v_call: TRBV18; clone_size: few; j_call: TRBJ1-2; cdr3_aa: CASSPESEFIYGYTF; cdr3_nt: TGTGCCAGCTCACCAGAGTCGGAGTTTATCTATGGCTACACCTTC
d_call: .; v_call: TRBV5-4; clone_size: few; j_call: TRBJ1-2; cdr3_aa: CASSTASGGYTF; cdr3_nt: TGTGCCAGCAGCACCGCCTCGGGGGGCTACACCTTC
d_call: TRBD2; v_call: TRBV9; clone_size: .; j_call: TRBJ2-3; cdr3_aa: CASSVGLAGGPGTDTQYF; cdr3_nt: TGTGCCAGCAGCGTAGGTCTAGCGGGGGGGCCTGGCACAGATACGCAGTATTTT
d_call: .; v_call: TRBV5-1; clone_size: .; j_call: TRBJ2-5; cdr3_aa: CASSLASPAETQYF; cdr3_nt: TGCGCCAGCAGCTTGGCTTCCCCGGCGGAGACCCAGTACTTC
d_call: TRBD1; v_call: TRBV7-2; clone_size: many; j_call: TRBJ2-1; cdr3_aa: CASIELTGVGEQFF; cdr3_nt: TGTGCCAGCATCGAACTCACAGGGGTTGGGGAGCAGTTCTTC
d_call: .; v_call: TRBV5-6; clone_size: .; j_call: TRBJ2-5; cdr3_aa: CASSPGDVETQYF; cdr3_nt: TGTGCCAGCAGCCCCGGGGACGTGGAGACCCAGTACTTC
d_call: .; v_call: TRBV11-2; clone_size: few; j_call: TRBJ2-1; cdr3_aa: CASSLKGDEQFF; cdr3_nt: TGTGCCAGCAGCTTAAAGGGGGATGAGCAGTTCTTC
d_call: .; v_call: TRBV30; clone_size: .; j_call: TRBJ2-3; cdr3_aa: CAWNRLSTDTQYF; cdr3_nt: TGTGCCTGGAACCGGTTAAGCACAGATACGCAGTATTTT
d_call: TRBD1; v_call: TRBV2; clone_size: few; j_call: TRBJ2-1; cdr3_aa: CASRDRVTYNEQFF; cdr3_nt: TGTGCCTCCCGGGACAGGGTGACCTACAATGAGCAGTTCTTC
d_call: .; v_call: TRBV30; clone_size: .; j_call: TRBJ1-5; cdr3_aa: CAWSAGARVSNQPQHF; cdr3_nt: TGTGCCTGGAGTGCAGGGGCGCGAGTTAGCAATCAGCCCCAGCATTTT
d_call: .; v_call: TRBV5-6; clone_size: .; j_call: TRBJ1-5; cdr3_aa: CASSLFWARGNQPQHF; cdr3_nt: TGTGCCAGCAGCTTATTCTGGGCTCGGGGCAATCAGCCCCAGCATTTT
d_call: TRBD1; v_call: TRBV18; clone_size: .; j_call: TRBJ2-7; cdr3_aa: CASSPPGTAPYEQYF; cdr3_nt: TGTGCCAGCTCACCACCCGGGACAGCTCCATACGAGCAGTACTTC
d_call: TRBD1; v_call: TRBV5-4; clone_size: few; j_call: TRBJ2-7; cdr3_aa: CASSFTGDYEQYF; cdr3_nt: TGTGCCAGCAGCTTCACAGGGGACTACGAGCAGTACTTC
d_call: TRBD2; v_call: TRBV6-6; clone_size: .; j_call: TRBJ2-3; cdr3_aa: CASSYPLAGGRYF; cdr3_nt: TGTGCCAGCAGTTACCCGCTAGCGGGGGGGCGGTATTTT
d_call: .; v_call: TRBV7-9; clone_size: .; j_call: TRBJ1-2; cdr3_aa: CASTPGAGNYGYTF; cdr3_nt: TGTGCCAGCACCCCGGGCGCCGGCAACTATGGCTACACCTTC
d_call: TRBD1; v_call: TRBV29-1; clone_size: .; j_call: TRBJ2-2; cdr3_aa: CSARQGKDGELFF; cdr3_nt: TGCAGCGCTAGACAGGGTAAAGACGGGGAGCTGTTTTTT
d_call: .; v_call: TRBV4-2; clone_size: .; j_call: TRBJ2-3; cdr3_aa: CASSQVPSTDTQYF; cdr3_nt: TGTGCCAGCAGCCAAGTCCCTAGCACAGATACGCAGTATTTT
d_call: TRBD1; v_call: TRBV9; clone_size: few; j_call: TRBJ1-6; cdr3_aa: CASSVGQDHSPLHF; cdr3_nt: TGTGCCAGCAGCGTGGGACAGGATCATTCACCCCTCCACTTT
d_call: TRBD1; v_call: TRBV7-3; clone_size: .; j_call: TRBJ1-1; cdr3_aa: CASSTGGQMNTEAFF; cdr3_nt: TGTGCCAGCAGCACAGGGGGGCAGATGAACACTGAAGCTTTCTTT
d_call: .; v_call: TRBV15; clone_size: few; j_call: TRBJ2-5; cdr3_aa: CATSRDRGPWPQETQYF; cdr3_nt: TGTGCCACCAGCAGAGATCGGGGCCCCTGGCCACAAGAGACCCAGTACTTC
d_call: .; v_call: TRBV29-1; clone_size: .; j_call: TRBJ1-1; cdr3_aa: CSVVYEARDKNTEAFF; cdr3_nt: TGCAGCGTCGTCTATGAAGCCCGGGACAAGAACACTGAAGCTTTCTTT
d_call: .; v_call: TRBV28; clone_size: .; j_call: TRBJ1-5; cdr3_aa: CASRTAGDNSNQPQHF; cdr3_nt: TGTGCCAGCAGAACTGCAGGGGATAATAGCAATCAGCCCCAGCATTTT
d_call: .; v_call: TRBV28; clone_size: .; j_call: TRBJ2-7; cdr3_aa: CASSLYYEQYF; cdr3_nt: TGTGCCAGCAGCCTATACTACGAGCAGTACTTC
d_call: .; v_call: TRBV28; clone_size: few; j_call: TRBJ2-7; cdr3_aa: CASSHASGPGPYEQYF; cdr3_nt: TGTGCCAGCAGTCACGCCTCAGGGCCAGGGCCCTACGAGCAGTACTTC
d_call: .; v_call: TRBV18; clone_size: .; j_call: TRBJ2-2; cdr3_aa: CASSTNTGELFF; cdr3_nt: TGTGCCAGCTCCACAAACACCGGGGAGCTGTTTTTT
d_call: TRBD2; v_call: TRBV7-2; clone_size: .; j_call: TRBJ2-1; cdr3_aa: CASSLVAAQRGDEQFF; cdr3_nt: TGTGCCAGCAGCTTAGTAGCAGCGCAGCGGGGAGATGAGCAGTTCTTC
d_call: TRBD2; v_call: TRBV29-1; clone_size: .; j_call: TRBJ2-1; cdr3_aa: CSVLPLAGGPNEQFF; cdr3_nt: TGCAGCGTACTCCCTCTAGCGGGGGGGCCCAATGAGCAGTTCTTC
d_call: .; v_call: TRBV5-4; clone_size: .; j_call: TRBJ1-1; cdr3_aa: CASSQQVDTEAFF; cdr3_nt: TGTGCCAGCAGCCAGCAGGTTGACACTGAAGCTTTCTTT
d_call: TRBD2; v_call: TRBV2; clone_size: .; j_call: TRBJ2-5; cdr3_aa: CASSPQRGRETQYF; cdr3_nt: TGTGCCAGCAGTCCCCAGCGGGGGAGAGAGACCCAGTACTTC
d_call: .; v_call: TRBV14; clone_size: .; j_call: TRBJ2-1; cdr3_aa: CASSQVARNYNEQFF; cdr3_nt: TGTGCCAGCAGCCAAGTGGCCCGGAACTACAATGAGCAGTTCTTC
d_call: .; v_call: TRBV11-2; clone_size: .; j_call: TRBJ2-7; cdr3_aa: CASSLVGFEQYF; cdr3_nt: TGTGCCAGCAGCTTAGTGGGGTTTGAGCAGTACTTC
d_call: .; v_call: TRBV4-2; clone_size: .; j_call: TRBJ2-2; cdr3_aa: CASSQDAGLTGELFF; cdr3_nt: TGTGCCAGCAGCCAAGATGCTGGACTCACCGGGGAGCTGTTTTTT
d_call: TRBD1; v_call: TRBV7-2; clone_size: few; j_call: TRBJ1-1; cdr3_aa: CASSSLQGATEAFF; cdr3_nt: TGTGCCAGCAGCTCGTTACAGGGGGCCACTGAAGCTTTCTTT
d_call: TRBD1; v_call: TRBV11-3; clone_size: few; j_call: TRBJ2-7; cdr3_aa: CASSPGQGTSEQYF; cdr3_nt: TGTGCCAGCAGCCCGGGACAGGGAACAAGCGAGCAGTACTTC
d_call: .; v_call: TRBV7-2; clone_size: few; j_call: TRBJ2-5; cdr3_aa: CASSLAGGQETQYF; cdr3_nt: TGTGCCAGCAGCTTAGCGGGGGGCCAAGAGACCCAGTACTTC
d_call: .; v_call: TRBV9; clone_size: .; j_call: TRBJ1-1; cdr3_aa: CASSVSPSSTGDKNTEAFF; cdr3_nt: TGTGCCAGCAGCGTCTCCCCATCAAGTACAGGAGACAAGAACACTGAAGCTTTCTTT
d_call: TRBD1; v_call: TRBV28; clone_size: .; j_call: TRBJ1-5; cdr3_aa: CASSLIGRGTNQPQHF; cdr3_nt: TGTGCCAGCAGTTTAATCGGCAGGGGGACCAATCAGCCCCAGCATTTT
d_call: TRBD1; v_call: TRBV4-2; clone_size: few; j_call: TRBJ2-2; cdr3_aa: CASSKGQGATGELFF; cdr3_nt: TGTGCCAGCAGCAAAGGACAGGGGGCGACCGGGGAGCTGTTTTTT
d_call: .; v_call: TRBV2; clone_size: few; j_call: TRBJ1-5; cdr3_aa: CASSKRVGNQPQHF; cdr3_nt: TGTGCCAGCAGCAAGAGAGTAGGGAATCAGCCCCAGCATTTT